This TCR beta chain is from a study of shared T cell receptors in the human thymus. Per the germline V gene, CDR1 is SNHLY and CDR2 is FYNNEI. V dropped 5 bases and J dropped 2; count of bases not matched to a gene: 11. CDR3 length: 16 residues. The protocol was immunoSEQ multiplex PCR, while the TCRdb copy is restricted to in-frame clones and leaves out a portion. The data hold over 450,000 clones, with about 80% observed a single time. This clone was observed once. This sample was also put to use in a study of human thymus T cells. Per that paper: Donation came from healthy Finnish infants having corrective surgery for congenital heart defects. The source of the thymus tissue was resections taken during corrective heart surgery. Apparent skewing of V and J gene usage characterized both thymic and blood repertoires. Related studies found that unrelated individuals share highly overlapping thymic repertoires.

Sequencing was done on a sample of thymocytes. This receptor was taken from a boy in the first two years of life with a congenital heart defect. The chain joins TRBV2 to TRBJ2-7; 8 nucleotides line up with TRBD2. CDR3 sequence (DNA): TGTGCCAGCAGTACAGTGAGCGGGAGATTCCCCTACGAGCAGTACTTC. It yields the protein CASSTVSGRFPYEQYF.